This T cell receptor beta chain appears in the sequencing data of a study of tumour-infiltrating T cells in Burkitt lymphoma (dated by TCRdb to the early 2020s). Study-wide context: Clinical outcome was correlated with TCR repertoire data, and overall and progression-free survival were found to be predicted by productive clonality independently of established prognosticators, including age at diagnosis.

The germline V gene gives CDR1 as MDHEN and CDR2 as SYDVKM. The CDR3 runs 13 amino acids, cysteine and phenylalanine included. Only the CDR3 part of the read is kept: 39 bases, read in frame from the first base. The germline V end is reduced by 3 bases and the J end by 8 bases; junction bases left unmatched: 6. Libraries came from the immunoSEQ multiplex PCR assay. Entries here come from immuneACCESS through TCRdb and include only in-frame sequences with V and J called. Some clones fail to appear in such tables; in the studies checked, an unresolved V gene covers under half of the shortfall, and the cause of the remainder is unknown. Present in this sample are around 4,500 clones, under 25% of which were seen just once. The ten top clones hold about 26% of the sample. Details on this clone: Its recognized antigen is unknown. Qualities for individual bases were not recorded, and no much larger clone is one base off.

The receptor's source is a human donor with diffuse large B-cell lymphoma. Rearrangement joined TRBV28 to TRBJ1-2; 7 junctional bases match TRBD1. Specimen: tumor tissue. The bases read TGTGCCAGCAGTTTGGACAGGAGAGCCGGCTACACCTTC. Translated, this is CASSLDRRAGYTF.